This passage covers 18 T cell receptor beta chains from one sample sequenced in a study of T cell repertoires in cytomegalovirus infection (dated by TCRdb to 2018 to 2020). The sample's treatment or condition label, decoded: in vitro stimulation with specific CMV peptide epitopes to enrich CMV-specific T cells. These receptors' antigens are unknown. The instrument was an Illumina HiSeq 1500. In-frame beta chains were kept once TCRdb had trimmed the public reads at Q25 with fastp and called clones with MiXCR. For every CDR3 protein sequence, its rows merge into one entry that carries the most common genes and DNA. Present in this sample are about 830,000 distinct CDR3 sequences, about 33% of which were seen just once. The top ten clonotypes cover around 11% of the sample. The sample here was cultured CD8+ T cells from PBMCs, taken from culture after CMV antigen stimulation. The source is a human donor in good health (CMV status not recorded). Some clones in this sample may be carry-over from other donors' samples.

This chain connects TRBV6-6 to TRBJ2-1, with D unresolved. V was pared by 9 bases and J by 8 bases, with 29 bases between. Germline assignment: CDR1 MNHNY and CDR2 SVGAGI (reference sequence). This CDR3 is 17 amino acids long. CDR3: CARRQRKRPACMYEQFF. In DNA, the CDR3 is TGTGCCAGGAGACAACGAAAGAGGCCCGCTTGTATGTATGAGCAGTTCTTC.

This clonotype was detected ten times or more. The chain links TRBV7-8 to TRBJ2-2; possibly TRBD2 for D (6 bases). Trimming removed 5 bases at V and 5 bases at J, with 18 bases between. Germline lookup yields CDR1 SGHVS and CDR2 FQNEAQ. The CDR3 contains 16 residues. CDR3 bases: TGTGCCAGCAGCGTATCCGGGACTGGGGGGACCGGGGAGCTGTTTTTT. It is translated as CASSVSGTGGTGELFF.

V usage is TRBV7-2 and J usage is TRBJ2-5, with unresolved D. Trimming stripped 5 bases from V and 1 base from J, with 14 bases between. Germline loops: CDR1 SGHTA, CDR2 FQGNSA. This CDR3 comprises 15 residues. Here the CDR3 reads CASSQSVWGQETQYF. The CDR3 DNA reads TGTGCCAGCAGCCAAAGCGTCTGGGGCCAAGAGACCCAGTACTTC.

The V call is TRBV7-2, the J call TRBJ2-2; D is perhaps TRBD1 (6 bases). The CDR3 length is 17 residues. Looked up from germline, CDR1 is SGHTA and CDR2 is FQGNSA. V was pared by 1 base and J by 0 bases, with 12 bases between. CDR3 sequence (DNA): TGTGCCAGCAGCTTAGGAACAGGGTATGCGAACACCGGGGAGCTGTTTTTT. Translation: CASSLGTGYANTGELFF.

This clonotype was observed a handful of times. The chain links TRBV5-6 to TRBJ1-2; D unresolved. V shed 4 bases and J shed 8 bases, with 15 bases lying between them. The CDR3 has 13 amino acids. The germline CDR1 and CDR2 sequences are SGHDT and YYEEEE. The CDR3 sequence is CASSPGRSGGYTF. The CDR3, as DNA: TGTGCCAGCAGCCCTGGCCGGTCAGGAGGCTACACCTTC.

V is TRBV3-1 and J is TRBJ1-1; D is unclear. CDR1 and CDR2 (germline): LGHDT, YNNKEL (reference sequence). The CDR3 has 14 residues. Trimming pared 0 bases from V and 3 bases from J, leaving 8 bases between. CDR3 coding DNA: TGTGCCAGCAGCCAAGAAGGGAGATACACTGAAGCTTTCTTT. Protein product: CASSQEGRYTEAFF.

As for this clonotype: This may arise from a read error, as a much more abundant clone is one base away. The chain recombines TRBV7-2 with TRBJ2-5, with 11 bases lining up with TRBD1. V lost 1 base to trimming and J lost 6 bases; unmatched junction nucleotides: 4. CDR1 is SGHTA and CDR2 is FQGNSA in the germline V gene. This CDR3 contains 15 residues. The CDR3 DNA follows: TGTGCCAGCAGCTTAGGGACAGGGGGCAGACAGACCCAGTACTTC. Residues: CASSLGTGGRQTQYF.

The chain joins TRBV6-1 to TRBJ1-3; D not certain. Germline CDR1 reads MNHNS; CDR2 reads SASEGT. The CDR3 is 15 amino acids. V was cut by 2 bases and J by 0 bases, with 8 bases left in between. The CDR3 bases are TGTGCCAGCAGTGAAACGGCACCCTCTGGAAACACCATATATTTT. Translation: CASSETAPSGNTIYF.

V is TRBV12-3 or TRBV12-4 and J is TRBJ2-1; no firm D call. V was cut by 6 bases and J by 0 bases, with 9 bases left in between. CDR3 length equals 14 residues. This CDR3 reads CASRYSRSYNEQFF. DNA for the CDR3: TGTGCCAGCAGATATTCCCGCTCCTACAATGAGCAGTTCTTC.

This clonotype has at least ten counts. The gene calls are TRBV12-3 or TRBV12-4 and TRBJ1-5, with D tentatively TRBD1 (5 bases). Trimming removed 1 base from V and 5 bases from J, with 18 bases in between. CDR3 length equals 17 residues. CDR3 amino acids: CASSLGLDTLGDQPQHF. The CDR3 coding sequence is TGTGCCAGCAGTTTAGGATTGGACACCCTAGGGGATCAGCCCCAGCATTTT.

This clonotype came up a few times. The chain combines TRBV3-1 with TRBJ2-1; D is uncertain. This CDR3 has 15 residues. The V end was cut by 0 bases, the J end by 11 bases, with 17 bases between. Germline V lookup: CDR1 LGHDT, CDR2 YNNKEL (reference sequence). In DNA, the CDR3 is TGTGCCAGCAGCCAAGATGAGGTTACGGACCTTAAGCAGTTCTTC. Its protein product is CASSQDEVTDLKQFF.

The chain combines TRBV28 with TRBJ2-3, with TRBD2 as a possible D gene (5 bases). The germline V gene encodes CDR1 MDHEN and CDR2 SYDVKM. This CDR3 has 12 amino acids. Between the trimmed V and J ends, which lost 10 bases and 2 bases, there was a span of 10 bases. The CDR3 sequence is CATALATDTQYF. Here the CDR3 DNA reads TGTGCCACAGCGCTAGCCACAGATACGCAGTATTTT.

The chain uses TRBV9 and TRBJ1-2; 8 nucleotides match TRBD1. Germline loops: CDR1 SGDLS, CDR2 YYNGEE. Losses at the gene ends were 3 bases for V and 4 bases for J; bases not matched to a gene: 8. The CDR3 has 15 residues. CDR3: CASSARAGGAYGYTF. In DNA form, the CDR3 reads TGTGCCAGCAGCGCCCGGGCAGGGGGCGCCTATGGCTACACCTTC. Together with reference TRBV9 and TRBJ1-2, the CDR3 gives the full variable domain: DSGVTQTPKHLITATGQRVTLRCSPRSGDLSVYWYQQSLDQGLQFLIQYYNGEERAKGNILERFSAQQFPDLHSELNLSSLELGDSALYFCASSARAGGAYGYTFGSGTRLTVV.

The CDR3, as DNA: TGTGCCAGCAGTTACACGGGGGGGGGAGCCTACAATGAGCAGTTCTTC. Encoded protein: CASSYTGGGAYNEQFF. The chain employs TRBV6-5 and TRBJ2-1, with 8 bases aligning to TRBD2. The CDR3 loop spans 16 amino acids. Losses at the gene ends were 2 bases for V and 2 bases for J; bases not matched to a gene: 5. Looked up from germline, CDR1 is MNHEY and CDR2 is SVGAGI.

The chain is built from TRBV7-9 and TRBJ1-2; D gene uncertain. The CDR3 contains 14 residues. Trimming took 1 base from V and 4 from J, leaving 10 bases between them. Germline V lookup: CDR1 SEHNR, CDR2 FQNEAQ (reference sequence). As DNA, the CDR3 is TGTGCCAGCAGCTTAGGGACGGCCGTCTATGGCTACACCTTC. This gives the protein CASSLGTAVYGYTF.

The sample holds a few counts of this clonotype. This chain uses TRBV6-5 with TRBJ2-1; D is perhaps TRBD2 (6 bases). Germline V gene lookup returns CDR1 MNHEY and CDR2 SVGAGI. The CDR3 contains 17 residues. The ends were cut back, 0 bases at V and 1 base at J, with 13 bases in the middle. The CDR3 nucleotides read TGTGCCAGCAGTTACTCGGGGAGCGCGGGGTCCTACAATGAGCAGTTCTTC. Translation: CASSYSGSAGSYNEQFF.

Comment on this clonotype: This may be a read error, as it is one base from a much larger clone. The genes are TRBV28 and TRBJ2-5; possibly TRBD2 for D (6 bases). The CDR3 sequence is 14 residues long. V lost 6 bases and J 2 bases, leaving 13 bases between the germline ends. Germline-derived CDR1 and CDR2 are MDHEN and SYDVKM. In DNA form, the CDR3 reads TGTGCCAGCAGCACCCGGGACTTTCAAGAGACCCAGTACTTC. Protein product: CASSTRDFQETQYF. The full variable domain, rest sourced from reference TRBV28 and TRBJ2-5, is DVKVTQSSRYLVKRTGEKVFLECVQDMDHENMFWYRQDPGLGLRLIYFSYDVKMKEKGDIPEGYSVSREKKERFSLILESASTNQTSMYLCASSTRDFQETQYFGPGTRLLVL.

The rearrangement uses TRBV24-1 and TRBJ2-2; TRBD1 matches at 7 bases. The CDR3 is made up of 15 amino acids. J gave up 1 base and V 7 bases, and 5 bases lay outside the gene matches. The germline V gene encodes CDR1 KGHDR and CDR2 SFDVKD. CDR3 in amino acids: CATSPRQGNTGELFF. The CDR3 DNA sequence: TGTGCCACCAGCCCCAGACAGGGGAACACCGGGGAGCTGTTTTTT.